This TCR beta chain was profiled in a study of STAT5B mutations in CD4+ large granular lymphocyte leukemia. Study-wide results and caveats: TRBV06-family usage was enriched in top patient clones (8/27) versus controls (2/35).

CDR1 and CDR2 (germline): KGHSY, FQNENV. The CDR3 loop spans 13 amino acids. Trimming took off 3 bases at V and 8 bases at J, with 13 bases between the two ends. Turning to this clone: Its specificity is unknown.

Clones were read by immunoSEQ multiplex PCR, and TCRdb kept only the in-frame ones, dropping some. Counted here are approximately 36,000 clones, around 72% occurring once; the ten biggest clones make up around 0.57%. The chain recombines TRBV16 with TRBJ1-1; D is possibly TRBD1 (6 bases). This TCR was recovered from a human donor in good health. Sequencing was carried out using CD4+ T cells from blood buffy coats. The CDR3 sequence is CASSHRTEAEAFF. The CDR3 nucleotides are TGTGCCAGCAGCCATCGGACAGAAGCAGAAGCTTTCTTT.